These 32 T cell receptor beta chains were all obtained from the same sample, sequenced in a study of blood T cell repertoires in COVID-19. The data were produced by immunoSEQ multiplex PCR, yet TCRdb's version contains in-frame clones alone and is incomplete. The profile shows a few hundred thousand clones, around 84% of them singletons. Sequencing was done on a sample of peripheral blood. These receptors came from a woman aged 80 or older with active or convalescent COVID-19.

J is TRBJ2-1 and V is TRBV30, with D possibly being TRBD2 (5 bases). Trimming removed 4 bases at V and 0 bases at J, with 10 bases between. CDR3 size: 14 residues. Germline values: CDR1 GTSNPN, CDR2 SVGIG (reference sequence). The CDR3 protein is CAWTRGTSYNEQFF. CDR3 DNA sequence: TGTGCCTGGACTCGGGGAACCTCCTACAATGAGCAGTTCTTC.

The CDR3 region is CASSQTGASENIQYF. The CDR3 region has the DNA TGTGCCAGCAGCCAGACAGGTGCATCGGAAAACATTCAGTACTTC. J is TRBJ2-4 and V is TRBV4-2; D might be TRBD1 (6 bases). Germline V gene data show CDR1 as LGHNA and CDR2 as YNFKEQ. This CDR3 is 15 amino acids long. With 3 bases removed from V and 5 bases from J, the gap between germline ends came to 14 bases.

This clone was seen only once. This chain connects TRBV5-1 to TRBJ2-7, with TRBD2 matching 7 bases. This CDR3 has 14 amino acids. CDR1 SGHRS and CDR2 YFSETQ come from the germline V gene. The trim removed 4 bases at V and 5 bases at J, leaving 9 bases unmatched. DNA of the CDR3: TGCGCCAGCAGCCCCAGCGGGGCGGGTGACGAGCAGTACTTC. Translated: CASSPSGAGDEQYF.

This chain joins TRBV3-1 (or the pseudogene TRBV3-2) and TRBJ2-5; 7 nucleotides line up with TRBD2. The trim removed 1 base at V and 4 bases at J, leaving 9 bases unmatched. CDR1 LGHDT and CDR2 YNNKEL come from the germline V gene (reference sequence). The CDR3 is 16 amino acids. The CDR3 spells CASSQVGRVEGETQYF. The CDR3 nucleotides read TGTGCCAGCAGCCAAGTGGGGAGGGTGGAGGGAGAGACCCAGTACTTC.

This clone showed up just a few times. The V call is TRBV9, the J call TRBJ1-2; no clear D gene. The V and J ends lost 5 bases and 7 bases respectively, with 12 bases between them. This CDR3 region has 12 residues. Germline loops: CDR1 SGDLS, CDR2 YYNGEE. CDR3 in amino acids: CASSAAGGGYTF. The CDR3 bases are TGTGCCAGCAGTGCGGCGGGTGGTGGCTACACCTTC.

DNA for the CDR3: TGTGCCAGCAGCACTAACAGGGGAGAAACTGAAGCTTTCTTT. It translates to CASSTNRGETEAFF. The chain is built from TRBV28 and TRBJ1-1; TRBD1 agrees at 7 bases. The germline CDR1 and CDR2 sequences are MDHEN and SYDVKM. The trim removed 6 bases at V and 5 bases at J, leaving 9 bases unmatched. The CDR3 is 14 amino acids.

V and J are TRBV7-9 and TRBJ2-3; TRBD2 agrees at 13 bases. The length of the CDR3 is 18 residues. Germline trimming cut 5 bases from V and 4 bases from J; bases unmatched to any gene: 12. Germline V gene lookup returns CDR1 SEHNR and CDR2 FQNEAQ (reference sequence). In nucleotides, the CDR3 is TGTGCCAGCAGCCTTAAGAAGGGACTAGCGGGAAAACCAGATACGCAGTATTTT. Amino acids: CASSLKKGLAGKPDTQYF.

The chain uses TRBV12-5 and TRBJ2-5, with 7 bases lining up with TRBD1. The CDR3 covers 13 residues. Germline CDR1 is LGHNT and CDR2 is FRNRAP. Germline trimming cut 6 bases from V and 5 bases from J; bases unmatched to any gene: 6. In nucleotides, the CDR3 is TGTGCTAGTGGGCAGGGGGTCGGGGAGACCCAGTACTTC. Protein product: CASGQGVGETQYF.

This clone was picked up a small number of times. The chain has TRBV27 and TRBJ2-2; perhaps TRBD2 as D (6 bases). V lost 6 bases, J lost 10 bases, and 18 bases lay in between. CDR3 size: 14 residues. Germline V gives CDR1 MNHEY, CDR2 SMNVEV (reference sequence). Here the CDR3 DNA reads TGTGCCAGCAGCCGAACCAGCGGAGGGGAGGAGCTGTTTTTT. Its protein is CASSRTSGGEELFF.

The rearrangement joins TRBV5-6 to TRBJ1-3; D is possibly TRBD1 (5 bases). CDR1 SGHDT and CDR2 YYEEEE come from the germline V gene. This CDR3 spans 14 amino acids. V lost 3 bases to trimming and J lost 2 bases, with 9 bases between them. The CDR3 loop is CASSSRGAGNTIYF. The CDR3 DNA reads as TGTGCCAGCAGCTCTCGGGGGGCTGGAAACACCATATATTTT. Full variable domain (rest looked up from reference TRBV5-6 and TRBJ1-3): DAGVTQSPTHLIKTRGQQVTLRCSPKSGHDTVSWYQQALGQGPQFIFQYYEEEERQRGNFPDRFSGHQFPNYSSELNVNALLLGDSALYLCASSSRGAGNTIYFGEGSWLTVV.

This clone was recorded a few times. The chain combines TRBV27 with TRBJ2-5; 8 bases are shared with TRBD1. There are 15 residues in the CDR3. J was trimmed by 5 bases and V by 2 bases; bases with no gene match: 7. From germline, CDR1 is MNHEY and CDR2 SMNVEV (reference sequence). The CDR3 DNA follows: TGTGCCAGCAGTTTAGGCCAGGGGGCGCGGGAGACCCAGTACTTC. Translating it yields CASSLGQGARETQYF.

This CDR3 reads CATSDPDRETQYF. CDR3 nucleotides: TGTGCCACCAGTGATCCCGACAGGGAGACCCAGTACTTC. This chain joins TRBV24-1 and TRBJ2-5; weak D call: TRBD1 (6 bases). With 3 bases removed from V and 5 bases from J, the gap between germline ends came to 9 bases. CDR1 is KGHDR and CDR2 is SFDVKD in the germline V gene. The CDR3 runs 13 residues.

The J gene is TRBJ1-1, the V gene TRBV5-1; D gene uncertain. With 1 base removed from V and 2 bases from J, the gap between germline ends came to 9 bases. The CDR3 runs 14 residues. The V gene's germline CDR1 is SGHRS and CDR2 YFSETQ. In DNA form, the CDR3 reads TGCGCCAGCAGCTTGATCGGGGTCAACACTGAAGCTTTCTTT. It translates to CASSLIGVNTEAFF.

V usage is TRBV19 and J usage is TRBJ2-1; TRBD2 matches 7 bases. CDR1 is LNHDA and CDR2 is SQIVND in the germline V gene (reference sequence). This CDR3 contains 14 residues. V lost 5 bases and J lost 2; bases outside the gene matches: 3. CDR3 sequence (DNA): TGTGCCAGTAGTGTTGCGGGGGCCTACAATGAGCAGTTCTTC. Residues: CASSVAGAYNEQFF.

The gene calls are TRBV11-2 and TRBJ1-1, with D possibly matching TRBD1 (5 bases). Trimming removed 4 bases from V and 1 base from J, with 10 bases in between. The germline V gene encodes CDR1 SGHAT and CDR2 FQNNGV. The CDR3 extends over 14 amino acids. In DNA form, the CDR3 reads TGTGCCAGCAGCTACCTAACAGGGAACACTGAAGCTTTCTTT. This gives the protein CASSYLTGNTEAFF. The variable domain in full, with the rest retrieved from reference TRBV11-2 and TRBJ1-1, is EAGVAQSPRYKIIEKRQSVAFWCNPISGHATLYWYQQILGQGPKLLIQFQNNGVVDDSQLPKDRFSAERLKGVDSTLKIQPAKLEDSAVYLCASSYLTGNTEAFFGQGTRLTVV.

CDR3 coding DNA: TGTGCCAGCAGCATAGACAGCTTAAGAGGAAACACCATATATTTT. Its translation: CASSIDSLRGNTIYF. The chain recombines TRBV5-4 with TRBJ1-3, with a possible D match to TRBD1 (5 bases). Germline CDR1 SGHNT, CDR2 YYREEE (reference sequence). The CDR3 is 15 residues long. Trimming removed 4 bases from V and 4 bases from J, with 15 bases in between.

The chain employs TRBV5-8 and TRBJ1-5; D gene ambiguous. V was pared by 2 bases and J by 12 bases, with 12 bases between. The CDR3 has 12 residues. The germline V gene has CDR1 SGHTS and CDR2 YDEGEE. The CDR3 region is CASSFGSGDQHF. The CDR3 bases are TGTGCCAGCAGCTTCGGCTCCGGAGACCAGCATTTT.

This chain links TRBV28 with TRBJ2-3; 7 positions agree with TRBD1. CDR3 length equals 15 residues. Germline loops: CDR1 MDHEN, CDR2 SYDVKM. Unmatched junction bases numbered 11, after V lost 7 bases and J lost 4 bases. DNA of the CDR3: TGTGCCAGCACTTTCTCCCGACAGGGCCCAGATACGCAGTATTTT. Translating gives CASTFSRQGPDTQYF.

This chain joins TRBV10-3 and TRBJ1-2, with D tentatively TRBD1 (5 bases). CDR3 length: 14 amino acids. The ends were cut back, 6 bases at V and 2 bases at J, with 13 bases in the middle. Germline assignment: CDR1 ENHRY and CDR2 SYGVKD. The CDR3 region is CAISDSRGNYGYTF. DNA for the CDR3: TGTGCCATCAGCGACTCCCGGGGGAACTATGGCTACACCTTC.

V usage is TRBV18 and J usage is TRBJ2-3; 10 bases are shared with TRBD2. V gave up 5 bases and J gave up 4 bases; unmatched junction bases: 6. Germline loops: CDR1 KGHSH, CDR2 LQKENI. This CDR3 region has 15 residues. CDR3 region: CASSSLAGVADTQYF. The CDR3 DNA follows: TGTGCCAGCTCATCGCTAGCGGGGGTTGCAGATACGCAGTATTTT.

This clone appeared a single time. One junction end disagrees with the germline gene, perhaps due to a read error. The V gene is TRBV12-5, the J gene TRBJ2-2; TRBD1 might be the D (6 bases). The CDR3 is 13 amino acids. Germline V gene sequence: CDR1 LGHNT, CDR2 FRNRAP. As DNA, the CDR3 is TGTGCTAGTGGTTTGGTACCGGCAGGGGACCTGTTTTTT. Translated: CASGLVPAGDLFF.

CDR3: CASSLDRGSGELFF. For the CDR3, the DNA is TGTGCCAGCAGCTTAGATAGAGGGTCCGGGGAGCTGTTTTTT. The chain combines TRBV11-3 with TRBJ2-2; TRBD2 might be the D (5 bases). V was clipped by 0 bases and J by 6 bases, with 8 bases between them. This CDR3 has 14 residues. Germline values: CDR1 SGHNT, CDR2 YENEEA.

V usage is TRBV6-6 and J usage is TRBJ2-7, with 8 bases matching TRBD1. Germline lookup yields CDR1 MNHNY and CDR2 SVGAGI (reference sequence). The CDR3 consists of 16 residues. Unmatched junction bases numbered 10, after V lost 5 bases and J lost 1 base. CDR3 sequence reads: CASSPSGGQGSYEQYF. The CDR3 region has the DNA TGTGCCAGCAGTCCCTCAGGTGGACAGGGTTCCTACGAGCAGTACTTC.

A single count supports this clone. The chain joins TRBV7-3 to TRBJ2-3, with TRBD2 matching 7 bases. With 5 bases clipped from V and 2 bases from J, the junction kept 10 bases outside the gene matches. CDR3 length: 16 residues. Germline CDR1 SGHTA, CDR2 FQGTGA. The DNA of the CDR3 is TGTGCCAGCAGCCCCCAGAGCGGGATTTACACAGATACGCAGTATTTT. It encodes CASSPQSGIYTDTQYF.

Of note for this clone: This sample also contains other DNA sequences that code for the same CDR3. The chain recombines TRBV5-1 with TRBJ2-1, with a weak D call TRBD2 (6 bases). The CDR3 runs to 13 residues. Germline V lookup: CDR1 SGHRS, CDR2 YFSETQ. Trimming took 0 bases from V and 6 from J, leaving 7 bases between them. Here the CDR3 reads CASSLAGGNEQFF. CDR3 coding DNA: TGCGCCAGCAGCTTGGCCGGGGGCAATGAGCAGTTCTTC.

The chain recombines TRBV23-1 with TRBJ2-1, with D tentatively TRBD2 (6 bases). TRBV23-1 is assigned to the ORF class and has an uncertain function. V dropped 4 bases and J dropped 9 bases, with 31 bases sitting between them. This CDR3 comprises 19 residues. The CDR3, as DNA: TGCGCCAGCAGTCGCTGCTGGCGGGGCTTAACCAAGGCGATTGGTGAGCAGTTCTTC. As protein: CASSRCWRGLTKAIGEQFF.

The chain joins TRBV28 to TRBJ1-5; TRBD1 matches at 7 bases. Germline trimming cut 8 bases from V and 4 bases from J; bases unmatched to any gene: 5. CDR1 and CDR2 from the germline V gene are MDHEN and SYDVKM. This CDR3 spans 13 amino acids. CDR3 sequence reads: CASGTEVNQPQHF. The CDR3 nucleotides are TGTGCCAGCGGGACAGAGGTAAATCAGCCCCAGCATTTT.

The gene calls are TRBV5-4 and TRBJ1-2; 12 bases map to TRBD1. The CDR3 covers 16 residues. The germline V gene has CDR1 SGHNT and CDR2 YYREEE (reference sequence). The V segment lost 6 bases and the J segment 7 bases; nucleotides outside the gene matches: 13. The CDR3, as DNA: TGTGCCAGCACCCTTCCCGGGACAGGGGGCCTGGGTGGCTACACCTTC. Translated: CASTLPGTGGLGGYTF.

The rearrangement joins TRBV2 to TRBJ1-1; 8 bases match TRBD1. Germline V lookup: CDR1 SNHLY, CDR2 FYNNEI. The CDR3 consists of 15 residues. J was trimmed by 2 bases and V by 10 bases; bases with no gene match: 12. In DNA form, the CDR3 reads TGTGCCACAACGTCCCAGGGGGCTTTTAACACTGAAGCTTTCTTT. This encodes CATTSQGAFNTEAFF.

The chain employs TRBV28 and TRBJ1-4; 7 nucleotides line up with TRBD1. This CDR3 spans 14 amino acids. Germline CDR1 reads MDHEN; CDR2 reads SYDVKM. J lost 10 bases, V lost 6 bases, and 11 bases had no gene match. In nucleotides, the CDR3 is TGTGCCAGCAGGAAGACAGGGACGTTGGGAAAACTGTTTTTT. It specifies CASRKTGTLGKLFF.

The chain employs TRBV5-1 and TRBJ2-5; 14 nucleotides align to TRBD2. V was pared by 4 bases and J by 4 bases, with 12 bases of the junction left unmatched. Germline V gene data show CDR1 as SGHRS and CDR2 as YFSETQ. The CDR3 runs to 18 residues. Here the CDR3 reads CASSLGTSGSTWGETQYF. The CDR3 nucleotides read TGCGCCAGCAGCCTCGGGACTAGCGGGAGTACTTGGGGAGAGACCCAGTACTTC.

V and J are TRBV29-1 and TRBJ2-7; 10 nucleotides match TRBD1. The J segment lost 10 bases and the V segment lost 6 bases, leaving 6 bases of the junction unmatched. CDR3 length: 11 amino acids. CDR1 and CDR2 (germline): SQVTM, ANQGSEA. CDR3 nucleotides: TGCAGCGTATCGGACAGGGGGGTTCAGTACTTC. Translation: CSVSDRGVQYF.